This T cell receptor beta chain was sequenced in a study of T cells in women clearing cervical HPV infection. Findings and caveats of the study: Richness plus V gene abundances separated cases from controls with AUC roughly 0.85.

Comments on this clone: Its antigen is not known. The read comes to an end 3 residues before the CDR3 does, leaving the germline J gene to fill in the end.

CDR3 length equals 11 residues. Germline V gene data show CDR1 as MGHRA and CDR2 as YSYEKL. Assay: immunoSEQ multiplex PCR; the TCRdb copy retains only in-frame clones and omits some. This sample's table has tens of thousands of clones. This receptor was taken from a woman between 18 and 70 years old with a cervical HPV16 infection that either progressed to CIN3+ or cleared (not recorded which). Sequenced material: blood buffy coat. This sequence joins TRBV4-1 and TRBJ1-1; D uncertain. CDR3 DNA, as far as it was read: TGCGCCAGCAGCCAAAGAGGGCGA. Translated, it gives CASSQRGR. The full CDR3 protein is CASSQRGRAFF.